This TCR beta chain was sequenced in a study of T cell changes during pregnancy in multiple sclerosis. Looked up from germline, CDR1 is LGHNT and CDR2 is FRNRAP. The CDR3 length is 15 residues. Trimming cost V 6 bases and J 5 bases; bases outside gene matches: 11. Some clones are missing from TCRdb's copy, which holds only in-frame ones; the method was immunoSEQ multiplex PCR. The sample includes some 39,000 clones, just over 90% seen only once; the top ten take 0.3% to 0.4%. The sequence was collected from a female donor in good health, enrolled as a control in a pregnancy study. The sample consisted of CD4+ T cells from peripheral blood mononuclear cells, taken in the third trimester of pregnancy. The V gene is TRBV12-5, the J gene TRBJ1-1; 8 bases align to TRBD1. This CDR3 is CASGSGTGGWTEAFF. In DNA, the CDR3 is TGTGCTAGTGGCTCCGGGACAGGCGGTTGGACTGAAGCTTTCTTT.